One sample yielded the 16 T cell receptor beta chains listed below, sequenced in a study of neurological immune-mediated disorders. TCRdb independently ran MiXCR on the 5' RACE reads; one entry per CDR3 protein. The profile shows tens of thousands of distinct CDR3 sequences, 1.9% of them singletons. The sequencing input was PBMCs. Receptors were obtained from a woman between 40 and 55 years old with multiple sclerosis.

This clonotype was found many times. The CDR3 DNA reads as TGCGCCAGCAGCCAAGCCCAGGGTTCTGGAAACACCATATATTTT. This translates into CASSQAQGSGNTIYF. The chain combines TRBV4-1 with TRBJ1-3; D is perhaps TRBD1 (5 bases). The germline V gene encodes CDR1 MGHRA and CDR2 YSYEKL. This CDR3 has 15 residues. V shed 1 base and J shed 1 base, with 8 bases lying between them.

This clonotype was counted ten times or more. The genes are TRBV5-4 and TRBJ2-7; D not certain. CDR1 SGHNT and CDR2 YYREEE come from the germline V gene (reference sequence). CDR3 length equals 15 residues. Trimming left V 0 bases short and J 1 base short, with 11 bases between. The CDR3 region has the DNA TGTGCCAGCAGCTTGGGTGTATCTGGTTCCTACGAGCAGTACTTC. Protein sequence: CASSLGVSGSYEQYF.

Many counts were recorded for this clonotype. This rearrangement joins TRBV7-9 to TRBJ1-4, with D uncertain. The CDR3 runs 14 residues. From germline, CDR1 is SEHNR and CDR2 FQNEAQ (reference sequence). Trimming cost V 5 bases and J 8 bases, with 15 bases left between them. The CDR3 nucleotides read TGTGCCAGCAGCCCCCCACCAATAAACGAAAAACTGTTTTTT. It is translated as CASSPPPINEKLFF.

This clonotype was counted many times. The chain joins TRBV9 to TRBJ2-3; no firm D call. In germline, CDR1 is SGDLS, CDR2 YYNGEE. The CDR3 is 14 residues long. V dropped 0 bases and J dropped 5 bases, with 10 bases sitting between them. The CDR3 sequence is CASSVEAPQDTQYF. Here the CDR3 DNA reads TGTGCCAGCAGCGTAGAAGCACCACAAGATACGCAGTATTTT.

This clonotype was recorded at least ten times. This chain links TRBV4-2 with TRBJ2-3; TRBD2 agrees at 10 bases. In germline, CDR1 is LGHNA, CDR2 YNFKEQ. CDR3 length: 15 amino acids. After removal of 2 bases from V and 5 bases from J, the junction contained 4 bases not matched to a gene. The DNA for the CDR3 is TGTGCCAGCAGCCAACTAGCGGGGGTTGAAGATACGCAGTATTTT. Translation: CASSQLAGVEDTQYF.

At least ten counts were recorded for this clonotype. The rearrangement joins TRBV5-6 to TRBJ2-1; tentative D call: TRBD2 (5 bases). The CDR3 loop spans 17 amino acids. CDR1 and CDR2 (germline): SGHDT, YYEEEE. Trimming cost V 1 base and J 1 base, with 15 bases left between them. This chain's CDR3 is CASSLYVRGLSYNEQFF. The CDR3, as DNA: TGTGCCAGCAGCTTGTACGTCCGAGGACTTTCCTACAATGAGCAGTTCTTC.

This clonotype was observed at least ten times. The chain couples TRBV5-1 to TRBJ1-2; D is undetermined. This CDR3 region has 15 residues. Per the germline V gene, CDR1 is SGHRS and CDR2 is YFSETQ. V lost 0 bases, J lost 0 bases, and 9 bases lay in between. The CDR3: CASSLEEAPNYGYTF. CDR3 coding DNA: TGCGCCAGCAGCTTGGAAGAGGCGCCTAACTATGGCTACACCTTC.

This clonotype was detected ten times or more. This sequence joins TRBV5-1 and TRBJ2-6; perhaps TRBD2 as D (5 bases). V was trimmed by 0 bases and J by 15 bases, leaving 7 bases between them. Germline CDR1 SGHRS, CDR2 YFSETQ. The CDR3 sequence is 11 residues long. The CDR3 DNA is TGCGCCAGCAGCTTGGCGGGAACCCTGACTTTC. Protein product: CASSLAGTLTF.

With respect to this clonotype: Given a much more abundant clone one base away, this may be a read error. The CDR3: CDSSPQGEQYF. The CDR3 DNA is TGTGACAGCTCACCTCAGGGGGAGCAGTACTTC. The V and J genes are TRBV18 and TRBJ2-7; possibly TRBD1 for D (6 bases). This CDR3 region has 11 residues. CDR1 and CDR2 (germline): KGHSH, LQKENI.

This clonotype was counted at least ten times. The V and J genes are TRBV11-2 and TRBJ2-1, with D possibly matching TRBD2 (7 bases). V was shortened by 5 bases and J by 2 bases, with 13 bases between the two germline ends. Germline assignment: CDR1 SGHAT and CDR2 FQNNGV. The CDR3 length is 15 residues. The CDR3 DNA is TGTGCCAGCAGCGATAGGGGGGGTACCTACAATGAGCAGTTCTTC. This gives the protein CASSDRGGTYNEQFF.

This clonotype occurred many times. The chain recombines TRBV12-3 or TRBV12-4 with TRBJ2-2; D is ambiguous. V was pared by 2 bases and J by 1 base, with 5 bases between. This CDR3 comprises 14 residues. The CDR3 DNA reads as TGTGCCAGCAGTTTACAGGAGAACACCGGGGAGCTGTTTTTT. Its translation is CASSLQENTGELFF.

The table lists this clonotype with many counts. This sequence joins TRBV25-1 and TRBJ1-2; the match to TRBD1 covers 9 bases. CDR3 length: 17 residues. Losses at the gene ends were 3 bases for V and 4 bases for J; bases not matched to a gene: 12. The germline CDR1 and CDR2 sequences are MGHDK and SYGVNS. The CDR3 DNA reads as TGTGCCAGCAGTGATCCCCGGACAGGGGAGTCTCTCTATGGCTACACCTTC. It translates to CASSDPRTGESLYGYTF.

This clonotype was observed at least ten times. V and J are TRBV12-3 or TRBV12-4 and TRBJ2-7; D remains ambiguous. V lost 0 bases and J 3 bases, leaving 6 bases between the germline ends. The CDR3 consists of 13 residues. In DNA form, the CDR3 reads TGTGCCAGCAGTTTAGCTCGCGGCTACGAGCAGTACTTC. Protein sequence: CASSLARGYEQYF.

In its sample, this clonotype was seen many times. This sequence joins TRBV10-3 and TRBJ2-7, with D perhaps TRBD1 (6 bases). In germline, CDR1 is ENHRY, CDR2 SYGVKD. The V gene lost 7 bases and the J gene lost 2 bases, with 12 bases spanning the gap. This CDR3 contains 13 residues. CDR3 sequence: CAINRDTTYEQYF. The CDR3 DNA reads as TGTGCCATCAACCGGGACACCACCTACGAGCAGTACTTC.

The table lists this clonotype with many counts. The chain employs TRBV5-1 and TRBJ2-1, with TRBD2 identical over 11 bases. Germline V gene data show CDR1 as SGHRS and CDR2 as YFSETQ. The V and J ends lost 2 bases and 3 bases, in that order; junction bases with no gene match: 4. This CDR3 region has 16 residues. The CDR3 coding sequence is TGCGCCAGCAGCTTCCCCGGGACTAGCGGCTACAATGAGCAGTTCTTC. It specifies CASSFPGTSGYNEQFF.

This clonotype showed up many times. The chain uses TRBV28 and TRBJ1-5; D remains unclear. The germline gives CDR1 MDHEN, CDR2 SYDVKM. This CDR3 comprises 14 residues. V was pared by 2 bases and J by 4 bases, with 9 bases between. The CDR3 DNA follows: TGTGCCAGCAGTTTAATTCAGGATAATCAGCCCCAGCATTTT. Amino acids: CASSLIQDNQPQHF.